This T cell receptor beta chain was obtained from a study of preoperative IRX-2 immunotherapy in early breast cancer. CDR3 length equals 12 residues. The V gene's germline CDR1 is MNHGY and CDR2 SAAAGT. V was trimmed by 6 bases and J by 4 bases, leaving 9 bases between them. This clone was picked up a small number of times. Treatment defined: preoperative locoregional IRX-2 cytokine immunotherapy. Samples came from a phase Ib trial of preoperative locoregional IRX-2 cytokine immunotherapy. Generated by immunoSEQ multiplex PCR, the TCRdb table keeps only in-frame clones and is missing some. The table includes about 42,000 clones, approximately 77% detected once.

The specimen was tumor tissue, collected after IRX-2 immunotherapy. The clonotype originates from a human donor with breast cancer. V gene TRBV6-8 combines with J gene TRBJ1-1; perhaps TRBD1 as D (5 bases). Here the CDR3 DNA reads TGTGCCAGCAGAAAGGGGAGCACTGAAGCTTTCTTT. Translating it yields CASRKGSTEAFF.